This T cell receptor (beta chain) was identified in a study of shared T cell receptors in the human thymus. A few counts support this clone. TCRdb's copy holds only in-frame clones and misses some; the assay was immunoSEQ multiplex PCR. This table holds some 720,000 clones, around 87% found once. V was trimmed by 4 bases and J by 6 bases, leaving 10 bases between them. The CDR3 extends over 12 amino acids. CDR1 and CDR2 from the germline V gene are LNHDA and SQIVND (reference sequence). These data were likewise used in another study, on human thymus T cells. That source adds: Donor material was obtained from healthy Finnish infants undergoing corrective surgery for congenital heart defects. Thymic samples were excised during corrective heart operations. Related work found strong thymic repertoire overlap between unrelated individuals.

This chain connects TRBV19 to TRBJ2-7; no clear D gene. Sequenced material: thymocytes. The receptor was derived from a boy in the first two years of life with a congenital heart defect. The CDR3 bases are TGTGCCAGTAGTAGTTTCCGAGGCGAGCAGTACTTC. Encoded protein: CASSSFRGEQYF.